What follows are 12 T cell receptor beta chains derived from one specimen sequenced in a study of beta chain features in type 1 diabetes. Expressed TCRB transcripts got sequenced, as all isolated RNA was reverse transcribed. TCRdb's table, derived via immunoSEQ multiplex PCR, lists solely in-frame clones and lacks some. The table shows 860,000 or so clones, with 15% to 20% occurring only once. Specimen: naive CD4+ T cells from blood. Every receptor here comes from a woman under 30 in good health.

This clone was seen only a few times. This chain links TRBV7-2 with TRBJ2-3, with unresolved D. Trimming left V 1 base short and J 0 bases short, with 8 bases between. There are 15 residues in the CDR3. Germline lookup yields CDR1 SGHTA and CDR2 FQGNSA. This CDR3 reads CASSLVAYSTDTQYF. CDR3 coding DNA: TGTGCCAGCAGCTTAGTGGCGTATAGCACAGATACGCAGTATTTT.

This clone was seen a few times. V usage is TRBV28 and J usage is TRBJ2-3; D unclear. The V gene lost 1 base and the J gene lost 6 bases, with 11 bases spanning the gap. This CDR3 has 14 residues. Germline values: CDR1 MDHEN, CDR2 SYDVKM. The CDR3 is CASSLFALGDTQYF. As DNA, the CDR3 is TGTGCCAGCAGTTTATTCGCTCTAGGGGATACGCAGTATTTT.

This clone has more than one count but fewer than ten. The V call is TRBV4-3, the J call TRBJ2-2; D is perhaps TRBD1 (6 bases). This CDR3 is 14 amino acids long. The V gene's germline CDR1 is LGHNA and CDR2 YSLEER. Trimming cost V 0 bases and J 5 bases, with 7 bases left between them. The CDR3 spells CASSQEQGTGELFF. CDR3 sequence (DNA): TGCGCCAGCAGCCAAGAGCAGGGGACCGGGGAGCTGTTTTTT.

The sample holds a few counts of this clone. The CDR3 DNA reads as TGTGCCAGCAGTTTACCTACAGGGCCCCCCACAGATACGCAGTATTTT. Protein sequence: CASSLPTGPPTDTQYF. This chain joins TRBV28 and TRBJ2-3; D perhaps matches TRBD1 (6 bases). Germline V gene sequence: CDR1 MDHEN, CDR2 SYDVKM. V lost 2 bases, J lost 2 bases, and 14 bases lay in between. The CDR3 has 16 amino acids.

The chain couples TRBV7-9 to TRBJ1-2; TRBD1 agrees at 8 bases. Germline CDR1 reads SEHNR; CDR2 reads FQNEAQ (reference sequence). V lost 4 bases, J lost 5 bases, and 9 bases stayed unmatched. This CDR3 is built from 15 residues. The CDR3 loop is CASSSATGGVYGYTF. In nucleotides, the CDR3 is TGTGCCAGCAGCTCAGCCACAGGGGGAGTTTATGGCTACACCTTC. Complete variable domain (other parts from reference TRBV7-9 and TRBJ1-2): DTGVSQNPRHKITKRGQNVTFRCDPISEHNRLYWYRQTLGQGPEFLTYFQNEAQLEKSRLLSDRFSAERPKGSFSTLEIQRTEQGDSAMYLCASSSATGGVYGYTFGSGTRLTVV.

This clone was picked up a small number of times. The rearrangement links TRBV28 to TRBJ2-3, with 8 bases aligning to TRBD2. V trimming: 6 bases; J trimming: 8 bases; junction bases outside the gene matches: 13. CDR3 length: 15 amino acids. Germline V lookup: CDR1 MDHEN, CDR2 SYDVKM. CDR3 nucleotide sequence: TGTGCCAGCAGGGCACCCGGGAGGGCCCACGGTACGCAGTATTTT. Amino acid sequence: CASRAPGRAHGTQYF.

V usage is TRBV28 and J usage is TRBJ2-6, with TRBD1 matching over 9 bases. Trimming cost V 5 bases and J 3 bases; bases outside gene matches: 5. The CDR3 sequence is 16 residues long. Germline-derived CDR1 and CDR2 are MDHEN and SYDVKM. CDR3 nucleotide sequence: TGTGCCAGCAGTGACCGGACAGGGGTTGGGGCCAACGTCCTGACTTTC. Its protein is CASSDRTGVGANVLTF.

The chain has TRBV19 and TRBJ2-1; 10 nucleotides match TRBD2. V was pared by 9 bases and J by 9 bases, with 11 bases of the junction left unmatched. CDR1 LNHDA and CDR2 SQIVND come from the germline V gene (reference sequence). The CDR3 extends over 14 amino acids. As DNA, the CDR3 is TGTGCCAGCCGGTGGCTAGCGGGAGTGGGTGAGCAGTTCTTC. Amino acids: CASRWLAGVGEQFF.

The chain's CDR3 is CASSVAPGSLNGYTF. For the CDR3, the DNA is TGTGCCAGCAGCGTAGCTCCGGGGAGTTTGAATGGCTACACCTTC. The rearrangement uses TRBV9 and TRBJ1-2; D is unclear. The V end lost 0 bases, the J end lost 6 bases, and 15 bases lay between the germline ends. The CDR3 totals 15 residues. The germline V gene has CDR1 SGDLS and CDR2 YYNGEE.

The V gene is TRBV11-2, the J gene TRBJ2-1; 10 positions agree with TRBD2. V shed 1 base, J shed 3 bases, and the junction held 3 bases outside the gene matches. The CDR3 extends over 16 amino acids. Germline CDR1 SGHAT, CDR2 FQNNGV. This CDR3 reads CASSLAASGSYNEQFF. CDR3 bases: TGTGCCAGCAGCTTAGCAGCTAGCGGGAGCTACAATGAGCAGTTCTTC.

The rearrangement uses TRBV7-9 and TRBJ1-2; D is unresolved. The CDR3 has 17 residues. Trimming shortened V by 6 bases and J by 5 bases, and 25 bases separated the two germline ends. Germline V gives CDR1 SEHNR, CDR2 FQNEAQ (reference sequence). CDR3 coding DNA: TGTGCCAGCAGTTCAGGCCCACGGTCGATTCTATTTTATGGCTACACCTTC. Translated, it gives CASSSGPRSILFYGYTF.

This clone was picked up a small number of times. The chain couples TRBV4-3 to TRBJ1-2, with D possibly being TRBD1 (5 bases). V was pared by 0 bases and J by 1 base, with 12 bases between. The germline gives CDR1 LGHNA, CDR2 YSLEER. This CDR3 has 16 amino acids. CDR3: CASSQDHGTHNYGYTF. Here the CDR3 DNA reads TGCGCCAGCAGCCAAGATCACGGGACCCATAACTATGGCTACACCTTC.